This T cell receptor beta chain was recovered during a study of shared clonotypes between healthy human individuals. TCRdb's table, derived via immunoSEQ multiplex PCR, lists solely in-frame clones and lacks some. The sample consists of roughly 2.2 million clones, 92% of them appearing once. There are 14 residues in the CDR3. V shed 5 bases and J shed 7 bases, with 14 bases lying between them. The germline gives CDR1 SGHAT, CDR2 FQNNGV. This clone has only a few counts. The receptor's source is a man younger than 35 in good health. Some clones in this sample may be carry-over from other donors' samples. V and J are TRBV11-2 and TRBJ2-2, with D perhaps TRBD2 (6 bases). The material sequenced was naive CD4+ T cells from PBMCs. The sample's subset: CD45RA+ positively selected. Written as DNA, the CDR3 is TGTGCCAGCAGCCCGAGTTCGGGGGTCGGGGAGCTGTTTTTT. The encoded protein is CASSPSSGVGELFF.